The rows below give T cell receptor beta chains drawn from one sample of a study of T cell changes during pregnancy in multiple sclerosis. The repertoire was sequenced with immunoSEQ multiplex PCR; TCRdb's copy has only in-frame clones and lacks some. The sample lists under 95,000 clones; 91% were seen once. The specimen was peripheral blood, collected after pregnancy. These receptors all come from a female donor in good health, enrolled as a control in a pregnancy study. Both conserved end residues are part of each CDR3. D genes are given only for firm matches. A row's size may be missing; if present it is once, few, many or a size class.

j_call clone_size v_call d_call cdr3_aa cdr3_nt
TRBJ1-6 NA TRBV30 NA CAWSVTGYDSPLHF TGTGCCTGGAGTGTAACGGGTTATGATTCACCCCTCCACTTT
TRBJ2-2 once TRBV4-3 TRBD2 CASSPRGGDTGELFF TGCGCCAGCAGCCCTCGGGGGGGAGACACCGGGGAGCTGTTTTTT
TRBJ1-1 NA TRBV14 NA CASSPAGAAGGAFF TGTGCCAGCAGCCCCGCCGGGGCCGCCGGGGGAGCTTTCTTT
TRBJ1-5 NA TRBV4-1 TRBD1 CASSLGTENQPQHF TGCGCCAGCAGCCTGGGGACAGAAAATCAGCCCCAGCATTTT
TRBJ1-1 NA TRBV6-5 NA CASRRGQNTEAFF TGTGCCAGCAGAAGGGGACAGAACACTGAAGCTTTCTTT
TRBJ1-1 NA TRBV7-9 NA CASSPWSTEAFF TGTGCCAGCAGCCCCTGGAGCACTGAAGCTTTCTTT
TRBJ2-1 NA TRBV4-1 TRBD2 CASSPGAGGPTHEQFF TGCGCCAGCAGCCCCGGTGCGGGGGGGCCAACTCATGAGCAGTTCTTC
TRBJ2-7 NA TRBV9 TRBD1 CASSVNEGATYEQYF TGTGCCAGCAGCGTAAATGAGGGGGCTACCTACGAGCAGTACTTC
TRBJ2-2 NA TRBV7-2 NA CASSLGGANTGELFF TGTGCCAGCAGCTTAGGCGGGGCGAACACCGGGGAGCTGTTTTTT
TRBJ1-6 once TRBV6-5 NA CASSIGALRSPLHF TGTGCCAGCAGCATAGGGGCTCTGAGGTCACCCCTCCACTTT
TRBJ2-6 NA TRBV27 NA CASSTYRVGANVLTF TGTGCCAGCAGTACCTACAGGGTTGGGGCCAACGTCCTGACTTTC
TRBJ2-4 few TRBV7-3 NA CASSLVAGPIAKNIQYF TGTGCCAGCAGCTTAGTGGCGGGGCCTATAGCCAAAAACATTCAGTACTTC
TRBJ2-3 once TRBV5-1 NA CASSLGGHSDTQYF TGCGCCAGCAGCTTGGGGGGCCATTCAGATACGCAGTATTTT
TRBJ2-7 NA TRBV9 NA CASTRRDGHYEQYF TGTGCCAGCACCCGGAGGGATGGCCACTACGAGCAGTACTTC
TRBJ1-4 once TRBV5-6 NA CASSRGQGIQEKLFF TGTGCCAGCAGCCGGGGCCAGGGGATTCAAGAAAAACTGTTTTTT
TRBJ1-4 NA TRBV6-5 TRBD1 CASRDRGSTNEKLFF TGTGCCAGCAGGGACAGGGGATCAACTAATGAAAAACTGTTTTTT
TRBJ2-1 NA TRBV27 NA CASSFRWGEQFF TGTGCCAGCAGTTTCCGGTGGGGCGAGCAGTTCTTC
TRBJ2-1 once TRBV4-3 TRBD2 CASSQIGLAGGEEQFF TGCGCCAGCAGCCAAATAGGACTAGCGGGGGGGGAGGAGCAGTTCTTC
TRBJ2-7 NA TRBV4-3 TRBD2 CASSQDAGGAGGEQYF TGCGCCAGCAGCCAAGATGCGGGGGGGGCGGGGGGCGAGCAGTACTTC
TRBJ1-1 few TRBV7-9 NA CASRSGQMNTEAFF TGTGCCAGCAGGTCAGGACAGATGAACACTGAAGCTTTCTTT
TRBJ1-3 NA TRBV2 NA CASRAGGGNTIYF TGTGCCAGCAGGGCCGGGGGTGGAAACACCATATATTTT
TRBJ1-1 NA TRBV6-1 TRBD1 CASGEGQDYTEAFF TGTGCCAGCGGGGAGGGACAGGACTACACTGAAGCTTTCTTT
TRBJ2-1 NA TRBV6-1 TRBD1 CASSARQGNNEQFF TGTGCCAGCAGTGCCCGACAGGGGAACAATGAGCAGTTCTTC
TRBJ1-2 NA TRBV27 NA CASSLFANYGYTF TGTGCCAGCAGCCTCTTCGCTAACTATGGCTACACCTTC
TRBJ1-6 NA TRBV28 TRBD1 CAISGTGNSPLHF TGTGCCATTTCCGGGACAGGGAATTCACCCCTCCACTTT
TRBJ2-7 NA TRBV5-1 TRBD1 CASSRTGSSYEQYF TGCGCCAGCAGCCGGACAGGGAGCTCCTACGAGCAGTACTTC
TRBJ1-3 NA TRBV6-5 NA CASSYSDRGTIYF TGTGCCAGCAGTTACTCGGATAGAGGCACCATATATTTT
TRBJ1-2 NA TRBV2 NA CASSGVGYGYTF TGTGCCAGCAGCGGGGTCGGCTATGGCTACACCTTC
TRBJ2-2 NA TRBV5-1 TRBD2 CASSVNAASGGTGELFF TGCGCCAGCAGCGTCAATGCGGCTAGCGGGGGCACCGGGGAGCTGTTTTTT
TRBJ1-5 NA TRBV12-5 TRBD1 CASGSSPGTGKRSNQPQHF TGTGCTAGTGGTTCCTCTCCCGGGACAGGAAAACGGAGCAATCAGCCCCAGCATTTT
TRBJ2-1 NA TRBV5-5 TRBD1 CASSLYETGGGNEQFF TGTGCCAGCAGCTTGTACGAGACAGGGGGCGGGAATGAGCAGTTCTTC
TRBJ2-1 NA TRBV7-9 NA CASSLAPRGAHNEQFF TGTGCCAGCAGCTTAGCTCCCAGGGGGGCCCACAATGAGCAGTTCTTC
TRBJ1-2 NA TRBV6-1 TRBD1 CASSVGQGYGYTF TGTGCCAGCAGTGTCGGACAGGGCTATGGCTACACCTTC
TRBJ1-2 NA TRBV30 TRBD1 CAWSWTGGDYGYTF TGTGCCTGGAGCTGGACAGGGGGGGACTATGGCTACACCTTC
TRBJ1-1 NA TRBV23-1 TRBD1 CASSQRQGLTEAFF TGCGCCAGCAGTCAGAGACAGGGCCTCACTGAAGCTTTCTTT
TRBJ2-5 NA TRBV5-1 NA CASSLGGGETQYF TGCGCCAGCAGCTTGGGGGGCGGAGAGACCCAGTACTTC
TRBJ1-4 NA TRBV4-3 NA CASSQDWGGEKLFF TGCGCCAGCAGCCAAGATTGGGGAGGTGAAAAACTGTTTTTT
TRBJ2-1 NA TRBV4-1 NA CASSQDQTPLNEQFF TGCGCCAGCAGCCAAGATCAAACTCCGCTCAACGAGCAGTTCTTC
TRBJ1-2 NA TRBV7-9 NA CASSPPQGNYGYTF TGTGCCAGCAGCCCGCCCCAGGGGAACTATGGCTACACCTTC
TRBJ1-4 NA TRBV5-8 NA CASSLPQGRVEKLFF TGTGCCAGCAGCTTGCCCCAGGGGCGGGTAGAAAAACTGTTTTTT
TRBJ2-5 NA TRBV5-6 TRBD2 CASSRLAGNQETQYF TGTGCCAGCAGCAGACTAGCGGGGAACCAAGAGACCCAGTACTTC
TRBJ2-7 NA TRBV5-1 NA CASSRLQGVDYEQYF TGCGCCAGCAGCCGATTACAGGGAGTGGACTACGAGCAGTACTTC
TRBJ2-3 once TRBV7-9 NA CASSLVGLTDTQYF TGTGCCAGCAGCCTGGTTGGCCTCACAGATACGCAGTATTTT
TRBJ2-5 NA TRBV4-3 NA CASSQDGARETQYF TGCGCCAGCAGCCAAGACGGAGCGAGAGAGACCCAGTACTTC
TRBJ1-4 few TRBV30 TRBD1 CAWSADRNEKLFF TGTGCCTGGAGTGCGGACAGGAATGAAAAACTGTTTTTT
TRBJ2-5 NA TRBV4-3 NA CASSQDRRGGQETQYF TGCGCCAGCAGCCAAGATCGGAGGGGGGGCCAAGAGACCCAGTACTTC
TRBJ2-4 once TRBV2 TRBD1 CASSSTGAGNIQYF TGTGCCAGCAGTTCGACAGGGGCGGGAAACATTCAGTACTTC
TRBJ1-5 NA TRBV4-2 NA CASSQEFRQGNQPQHF TGTGCCAGCAGCCAAGAATTCAGGCAGGGAAATCAGCCCCAGCATTTT
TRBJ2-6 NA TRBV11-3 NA CASSPSRGSDSGANVLTF TGTGCCAGCAGCCCAAGCAGGGGATCCGACTCTGGGGCCAACGTCCTGACTTTC
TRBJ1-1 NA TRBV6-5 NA CASSRHPLTEAFF TGTGCCAGCAGCCGCCACCCACTCACTGAAGCTTTCTTT
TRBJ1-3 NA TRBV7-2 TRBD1 CASSQDREDTIYF TGTGCCAGCAGCCAAGACAGGGAGGACACCATATATTTT
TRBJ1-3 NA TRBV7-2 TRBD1 CASSWDSRNTIYF TGTGCCAGCAGCTGGGACAGCCGAAACACCATATATTTT
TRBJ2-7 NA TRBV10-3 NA CAISEKDISYEQYF TGTGCCATCAGTGAAAAGGACATATCCTACGAGCAGTACTTC
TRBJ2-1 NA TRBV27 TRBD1 CASSRAGGYNEQFF TGTGCCAGCAGTCGGGCAGGGGGATACAATGAGCAGTTCTTC
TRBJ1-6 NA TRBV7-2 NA CASSLNSLSSYNSPLHF TGTGCCAGCAGCCTAAACAGCCTGAGCTCCTATAATTCACCCCTCCACTTT
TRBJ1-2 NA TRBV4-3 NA CASSQDEDKPYGYTF TGCGCCAGCAGCCAAGATGAGGACAAACCCTATGGCTACACCTTC
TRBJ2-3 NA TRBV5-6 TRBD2 CASSLSLAGDTDTQYF TGTGCCAGCAGCTTGAGTCTAGCGGGGGACACAGATACGCAGTATTTT